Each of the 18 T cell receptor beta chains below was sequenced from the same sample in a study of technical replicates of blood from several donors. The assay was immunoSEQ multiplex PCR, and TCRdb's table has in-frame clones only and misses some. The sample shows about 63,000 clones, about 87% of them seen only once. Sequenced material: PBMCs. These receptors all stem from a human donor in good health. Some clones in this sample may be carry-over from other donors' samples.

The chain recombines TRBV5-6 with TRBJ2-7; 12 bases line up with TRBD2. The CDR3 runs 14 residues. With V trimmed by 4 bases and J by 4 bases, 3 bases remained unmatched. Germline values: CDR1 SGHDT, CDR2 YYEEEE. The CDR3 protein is CASSMTSGRYEQYF. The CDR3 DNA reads TGTGCCAGCAGCATGACTAGCGGGAGATACGAGCAGTACTTC.

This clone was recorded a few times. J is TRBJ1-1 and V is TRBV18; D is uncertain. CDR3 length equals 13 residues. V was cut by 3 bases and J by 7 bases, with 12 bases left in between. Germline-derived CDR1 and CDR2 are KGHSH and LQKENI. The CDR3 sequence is CASSPFASGEAFF. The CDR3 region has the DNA TGTGCCAGCTCACCTTTTGCGTCTGGTGAAGCTTTCTTT.

The CDR3 loop reads CASSLPISGAPGEQYF. The CDR3 nucleotides read TGTGCCAGCAGCTTACCAATTAGCGGGGCTCCCGGCGAGCAGTACTTC. The rearrangement links TRBV7-8 to TRBJ2-7, with 8 nucleotides matching TRBD2. This CDR3 comprises 16 residues. Germline CDR1 reads SGHVS; CDR2 reads FQNEAQ. V trimming: 2 bases; J trimming: 6 bases; junction bases outside the gene matches: 12. The whole variable domain, remainder taken from reference TRBV7-8 and TRBJ2-7, is GAGVSQSPRYKVAKRGQDVALRCDPISGHVSLFWYQQALGQGPEFLTYFQNEAQLDKSGLPSDRFFAERPEGSVSTLKIQRTQQEDSAVYLCASSLPISGAPGEQYFGPGTRLTVT.

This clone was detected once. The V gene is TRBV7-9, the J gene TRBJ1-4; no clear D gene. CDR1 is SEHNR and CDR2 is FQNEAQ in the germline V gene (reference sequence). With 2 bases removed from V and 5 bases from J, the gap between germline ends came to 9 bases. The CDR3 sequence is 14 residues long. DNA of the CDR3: TGTGCCAGCAGCTTACCGGTAGAAAATGAAAAACTGTTTTTT. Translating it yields CASSLPVENEKLFF.

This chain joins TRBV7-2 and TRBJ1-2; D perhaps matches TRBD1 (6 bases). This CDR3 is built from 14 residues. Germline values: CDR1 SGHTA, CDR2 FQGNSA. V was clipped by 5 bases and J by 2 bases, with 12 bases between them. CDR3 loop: CASSTSTGNYGYTF. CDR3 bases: TGTGCCAGCAGCACCTCGACAGGAAACTATGGCTACACCTTC.

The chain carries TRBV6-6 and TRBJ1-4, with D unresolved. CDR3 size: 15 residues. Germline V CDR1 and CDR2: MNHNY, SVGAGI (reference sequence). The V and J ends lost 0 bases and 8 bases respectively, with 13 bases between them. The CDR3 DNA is TGTGCCAGCAGTTACTCGGAGATGACCAGAGAAAAACTGTTTTTT. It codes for CASSYSEMTREKLFF.

The CDR3: CASSQPTGRYGYTF. CDR3 sequence (DNA): TGCGCCAGCAGCCAGCCGACAGGGCGTTATGGCTACACCTTC. This rearrangement joins TRBV4-1 to TRBJ1-2; TRBD1 matches at 7 bases. The V gene's germline CDR1 is MGHRA and CDR2 YSYEKL. J gave up 5 bases and V 3 bases, and 6 bases lay outside the gene matches. CDR3 length equals 14 residues.

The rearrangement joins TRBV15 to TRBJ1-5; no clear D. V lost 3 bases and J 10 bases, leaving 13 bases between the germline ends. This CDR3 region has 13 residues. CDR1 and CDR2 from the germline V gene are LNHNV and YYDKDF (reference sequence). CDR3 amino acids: CATSRLLRGPQHF. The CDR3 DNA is TGTGCCACCAGCAGGTTACTGCGCGGACCCCAGCATTTT.

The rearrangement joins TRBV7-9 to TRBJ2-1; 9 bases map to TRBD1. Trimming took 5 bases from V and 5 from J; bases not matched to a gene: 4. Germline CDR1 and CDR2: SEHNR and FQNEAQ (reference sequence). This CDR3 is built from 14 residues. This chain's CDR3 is CASSRDRADNEQFF. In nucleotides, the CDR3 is TGTGCCAGCAGCCGGGACAGGGCTGACAATGAGCAGTTCTTC.

The DNA of the CDR3 is TGTGCCAGCAGCTCAGGACTAGCCTTCACAGATACGCAGTATTTT. Encoded protein: CASSSGLAFTDTQYF. The V gene is TRBV7-2, the J gene TRBJ2-3; 8 bases align to TRBD2. The CDR3 has 15 amino acids. Germline V CDR1 and CDR2: SGHTA, FQGNSA. J gave up 2 bases and V 4 bases, and 5 bases lay outside the gene matches.

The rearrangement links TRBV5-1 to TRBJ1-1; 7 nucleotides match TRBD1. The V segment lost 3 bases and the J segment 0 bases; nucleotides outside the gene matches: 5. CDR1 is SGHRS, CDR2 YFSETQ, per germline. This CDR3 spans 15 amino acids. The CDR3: CASSWGTVLNTEAFF. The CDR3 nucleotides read TGCGCCAGCAGCTGGGGGACAGTTCTGAACACTGAAGCTTTCTTT.

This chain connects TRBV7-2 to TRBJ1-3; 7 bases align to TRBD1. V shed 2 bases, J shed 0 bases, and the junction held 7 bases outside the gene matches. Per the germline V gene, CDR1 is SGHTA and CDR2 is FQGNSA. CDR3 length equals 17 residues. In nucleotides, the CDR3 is TGTGCCAGCAGCTTAACCCCGACAGGGTTCTCTGGAAACACCATATATTTT. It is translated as CASSLTPTGFSGNTIYF.

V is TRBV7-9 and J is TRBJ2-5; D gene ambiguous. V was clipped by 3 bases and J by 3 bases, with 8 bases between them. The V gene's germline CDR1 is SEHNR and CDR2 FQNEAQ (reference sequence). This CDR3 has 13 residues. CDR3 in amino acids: CASSFYREETQYF. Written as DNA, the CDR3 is TGTGCCAGCAGCTTTTACAGAGAAGAGACCCAGTACTTC.

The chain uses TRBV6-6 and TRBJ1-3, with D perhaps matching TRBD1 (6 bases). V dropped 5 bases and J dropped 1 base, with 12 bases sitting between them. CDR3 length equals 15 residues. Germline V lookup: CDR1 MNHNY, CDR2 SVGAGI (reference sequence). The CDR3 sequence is CASSQRQVSGNTIYF. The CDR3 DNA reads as TGTGCCAGCAGTCAACGACAGGTTTCTGGAAACACCATATATTTT.

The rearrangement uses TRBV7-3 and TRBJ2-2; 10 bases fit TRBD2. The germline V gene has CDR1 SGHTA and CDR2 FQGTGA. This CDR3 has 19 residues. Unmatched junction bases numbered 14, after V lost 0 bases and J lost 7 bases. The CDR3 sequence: CASSLTHLSGTSEGGELFF. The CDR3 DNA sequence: TGTGCCAGCAGCTTAACCCACCTATCCGGGACTAGCGAGGGCGGGGAGCTGTTTTTT.

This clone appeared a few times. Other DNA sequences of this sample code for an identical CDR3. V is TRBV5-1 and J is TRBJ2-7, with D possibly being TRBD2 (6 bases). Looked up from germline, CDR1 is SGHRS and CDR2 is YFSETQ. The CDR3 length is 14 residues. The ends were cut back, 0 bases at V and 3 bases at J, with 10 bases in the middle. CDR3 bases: TGCGCCAGCAGCTTGGCCGGGGGTTACTACGAGCAGTACTTC. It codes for CASSLAGGYYEQYF.

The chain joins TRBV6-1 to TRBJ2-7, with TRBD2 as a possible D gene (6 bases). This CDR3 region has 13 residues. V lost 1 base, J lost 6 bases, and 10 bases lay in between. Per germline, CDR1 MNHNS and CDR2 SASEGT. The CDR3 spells CASSEDIGGEQYF. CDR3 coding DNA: TGTGCCAGCAGTGAAGACATCGGGGGCGAGCAGTACTTC.

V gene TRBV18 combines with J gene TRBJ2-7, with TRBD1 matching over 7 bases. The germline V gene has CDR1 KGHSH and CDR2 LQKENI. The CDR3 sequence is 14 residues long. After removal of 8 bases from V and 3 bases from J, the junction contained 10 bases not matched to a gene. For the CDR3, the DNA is TGTGCCAGCCGATCCCCAGGGGGTGGCTACGAGCAGTACTTC. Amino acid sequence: CASRSPGGGYEQYF.